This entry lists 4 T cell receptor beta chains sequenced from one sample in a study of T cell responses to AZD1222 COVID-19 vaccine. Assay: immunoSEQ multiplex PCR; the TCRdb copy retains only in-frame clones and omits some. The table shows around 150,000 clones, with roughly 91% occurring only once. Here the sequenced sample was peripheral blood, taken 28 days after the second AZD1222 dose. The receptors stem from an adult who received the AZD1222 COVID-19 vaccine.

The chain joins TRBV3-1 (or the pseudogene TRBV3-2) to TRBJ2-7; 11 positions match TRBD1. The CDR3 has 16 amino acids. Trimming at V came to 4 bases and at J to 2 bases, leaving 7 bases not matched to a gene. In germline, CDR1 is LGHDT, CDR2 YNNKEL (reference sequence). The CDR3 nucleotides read TGTGCCAGCAGCCGACAGCCGGGACAGGGGGCCTACGAGCAGTACTTC. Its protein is CASSRQPGQGAYEQYF.

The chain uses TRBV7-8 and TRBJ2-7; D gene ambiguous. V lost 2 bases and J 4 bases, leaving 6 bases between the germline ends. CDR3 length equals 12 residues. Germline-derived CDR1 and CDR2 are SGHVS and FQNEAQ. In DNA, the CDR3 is TGTGCCAGCAGCTTAAGCCGTTACGAGCAGTACTTC. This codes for CASSLSRYEQYF.

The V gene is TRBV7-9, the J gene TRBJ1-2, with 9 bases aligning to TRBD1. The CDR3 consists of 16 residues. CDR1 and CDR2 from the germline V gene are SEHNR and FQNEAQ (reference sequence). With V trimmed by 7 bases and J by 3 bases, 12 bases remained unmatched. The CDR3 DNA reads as TGTGCCAGCACGGTACAAAGGACAGGGGCATACTATGGCTACACCTTC. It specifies CASTVQRTGAYYGYTF.

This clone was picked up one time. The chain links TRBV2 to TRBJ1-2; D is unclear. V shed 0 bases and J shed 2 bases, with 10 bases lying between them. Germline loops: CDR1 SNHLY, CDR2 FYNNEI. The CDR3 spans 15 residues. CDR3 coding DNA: TGTGCCAGCAGTGAAGCGTCCCAGCCAAACTATGGCTACACCTTC. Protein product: CASSEASQPNYGYTF.